A single sample gave rise to the 15 T cell receptor beta chains below, sequenced in a study of T cell responses to AZD1222 COVID-19 vaccine. Sequencing used immunoSEQ multiplex PCR; TCRdb keeps in-frame clones, though not all of them. The sample records about 210,000 clones, roughly 94% being singletons. This material consisted of peripheral blood, taken 28 days after the second dose of the MenACWY control vaccine. All receptors come from an adult who received the MenACWY meningococcal vaccine as a control.

This chain uses TRBV7-9 with TRBJ1-2, with TRBD1 identical over 7 bases. The CDR3 covers 13 residues. CDR1 is SEHNR and CDR2 is FQNEAQ in the germline V gene (reference sequence). V was clipped by 5 bases and J by 2 bases; unmatched bases: 2. The CDR3 reads CASSQGQNYGYTF. CDR3 coding DNA: TGTGCCAGCAGCCAGGGACAGAACTATGGCTACACCTTC.

The rearrangement joins TRBV9 to TRBJ1-4; D unclear. The germline V and J ends were trimmed by 4 bases and 4 bases, with 8 bases remaining between them. Germline values: CDR1 SGDLS, CDR2 YYNGEE. This CDR3 has 13 residues. This CDR3 reads CASSPSLNEKLFF. CDR3 DNA sequence: TGTGCCAGCAGCCCTTCACTTAATGAAAAACTGTTTTTT.

Here the CDR3 DNA reads TGTGCCAGCAGCTTGGCCATCGGACTAGCGGGGGCAGATACGCAGTATTTT. It encodes CASSLAIGLAGADTQYF. The chain uses TRBV5-8 and TRBJ2-3; 13 bases map to TRBD2. Germline V CDR1 and CDR2: SGHTS, YDEGEE. J was trimmed by 4 bases and V by 0 bases; bases with no gene match: 5. The CDR3 is 17 residues long. Together with reference TRBV5-8 and TRBJ2-3, the CDR3 gives the full variable domain: EAGVTQSPTHLIKTRGQQATLRCSPISGHTSVYWYQQALGLGLQFLLWYDEGEERNRGNFPPRFSGRQFPNYSSELNVNALELEDSALYLCASSLAIGLAGADTQYFGPGTRLTVL.

This clone was seen ten or more times. The rearrangement joins TRBV18 to TRBJ2-7, with D possibly TRBD2 on 6 matching bases. The germline gives CDR1 KGHSH, CDR2 LQKENI. V was shortened by 2 bases and J by 7 bases, with 18 bases between the two germline ends. The CDR3 has 15 residues. DNA for the CDR3: TGTGCCAGCTCACCAATGGAGGGAAGGGTTCGAGAGCAGTACTTC. This encodes CASSPMEGRVREQYF. Full variable domain (outside the CDR3, taken from reference TRBV18 and TRBJ2-7): NAGVMQNPRHLVRRRGQEARLRCSPMKGHSHVYWYRQLPEEGLKFMVYLQKENIIDESGMPKERFSAEFPKEGPSILRIQQVVRGDSAAYFCASSPMEGRVREQYFGPGTRLTVT.

The chain carries TRBV7-2 and TRBJ1-5; D is perhaps TRBD1 (5 bases). This CDR3 is built from 17 residues. The V and J ends lost 1 base and 2 bases respectively, with 15 bases between them. Germline V gene data show CDR1 as SGHTA and CDR2 as FQGNSA. CDR3 sequence: CASSLGGVGVGNQPQHF. DNA for the CDR3: TGTGCCAGCAGCTTAGGGGGGGTAGGCGTGGGCAATCAGCCCCAGCATTTT.

This clone showed up just once. The rearrangement joins TRBV4-1 to TRBJ1-1; no clear D. CDR1 MGHRA and CDR2 YSYEKL come from the germline V gene. This CDR3 has 15 residues. V was trimmed by 0 bases and J by 0 bases, leaving 8 bases between them. The CDR3 spells CASSQDVGMNTEAFF. CDR3 bases: TGCGCCAGCAGCCAAGATGTAGGGATGAACACTGAAGCTTTCTTT.

The chain is built from TRBV29-1 and TRBJ1-1, with D unresolved. The CDR3 loop spans 13 amino acids. Trimming removed 0 bases at V and 3 bases at J, with 8 bases between. Germline V gene lookup returns CDR1 SQVTM and CDR2 ANQGSEA. For the CDR3, the DNA is TGCAGCGTTGAAGAGAACAGAGACACTGAAGCTTTCTTT. Protein: CSVEENRDTEAFF.

The chain carries TRBV6-1 and TRBJ2-3; TRBD2 matches at 14 bases. This CDR3 has 16 amino acids. The germline gives CDR1 MNHNS, CDR2 SASEGT. J gave up 8 bases and V 4 bases, and 8 bases lay outside the gene matches. CDR3 coding DNA: TGTGCCAGCAGTGGCCGACTAGCGGGAGGGCCAGGTACGCAGTATTTT. Translation gives CASSGRLAGGPGTQYF.

This chain links TRBV6-5 with TRBJ2-5, with 7 bases that match TRBD1. Germline lookup yields CDR1 MNHEY and CDR2 SVGAGI. Trimming at V came to 2 bases and at J to 7 bases, leaving 10 bases not matched to a gene. CDR3 length: 15 amino acids. In nucleotides, the CDR3 is TGTGCCAGCAGTTACACCGGACAGGCCTCGTGGACCCAGTACTTC. Translating gives CASSYTGQASWTQYF.

The rearrangement uses TRBV28 and TRBJ1-1, with a possible D match to TRBD1 (5 bases). CDR1 is MDHEN and CDR2 is SYDVKM in the germline V gene. The V and J ends lost 6 bases and 9 bases respectively, with 17 bases between them. The CDR3 runs to 13 residues. The CDR3 sequence: CASSPAPGRKAFF. CDR3 sequence (DNA): TGTGCCAGCAGCCCGGCGCCGGGGCGTAAAGCTTTCTTT.

The V call is TRBV19, the J call TRBJ2-3, with 10 bases matching TRBD1. Germline CDR1 LNHDA, CDR2 SQIVND (reference sequence). The CDR3 length is 15 residues. Losses at the gene ends were 4 bases for V and 3 bases for J; bases not matched to a gene: 4. CDR3 in DNA: TGTGCCAGTAGTAGAAGACAGGGGGCAACAGATACGCAGTATTTT. Its translation is CASSRRQGATDTQYF.

The rearrangement joins TRBV7-8 to TRBJ2-7; 10 nucleotides match TRBD1. There are 15 residues in the CDR3. Germline V gene lookup returns CDR1 SGHVS and CDR2 FQNEAQ. Germline trimming cut 5 bases from V and 3 bases from J; bases unmatched to any gene: 7. CDR3 protein: CASSVKGTGVYEQYF. The DNA of the CDR3 is TGTGCCAGCAGCGTTAAAGGGACAGGGGTCTACGAGCAGTACTTC.

The V and J genes are TRBV2 and TRBJ1-5; 7 bases map to TRBD1. The CDR3 has 15 residues. The germline CDR1 and CDR2 sequences are SNHLY and FYNNEI. V shed 4 bases and J 6 bases; nucleotides not matched to a gene: 9. CDR3 DNA: TGTGCCAGCAGTGTGGGCAGGGGGGTAGGTCAGCCCCAGCATTTT. It encodes CASSVGRGVGQPQHF.

This CDR3 reads CASSFSGGNTIYF. The DNA for the CDR3 is TGTGCCAGCAGTTTTTCAGGGGGAAACACCATATATTTT. The chain couples TRBV12-3 or TRBV12-4 to TRBJ1-3; D is perhaps TRBD1 (5 bases). The CDR3 has 13 amino acids. Trimming cost V 3 bases and J 4 bases, with 7 bases left between them.

The chain links TRBV12-3 or TRBV12-4 to TRBJ1-1; no firm D call. This CDR3 contains 11 residues. Trimming shortened V by 3 bases and J by 7 bases, and 6 bases separated the two germline ends. CDR3 sequence reads: CASSFALEAFF. For the CDR3, the DNA is TGTGCCAGCAGTTTCGCACTTGAAGCTTTCTTT.